The next 29 T cell receptor beta chains were all read from a single sample in a study of T cells in localized non-small cell lung cancer. The repertoire was sequenced with immunoSEQ multiplex PCR; TCRdb's copy has only in-frame clones and lacks some. Here the sample spans roughly 25,000 clones, under 95% being singletons. This material consisted of peripheral blood, taken before any cancer treatment. The receptors were sampled from a man aged 40 to 70 with stage III squamous cell lung carcinoma.

This clone was seen only once. The V call is TRBV28, the J call TRBJ1-2, with 7 bases matching TRBD1. The CDR3 runs to 12 residues. V lost 5 bases to trimming and J lost 5 bases; unmatched junction nucleotides: 2. CDR1 MDHEN and CDR2 SYDVKM come from the germline V gene. The CDR3 DNA reads as TGTGCCAGCAGTCAGACAGGGTATGGCTACACCTTC. Translated: CASSQTGYGYTF.

The chain employs TRBV10-3 and TRBJ1-4; D remains ambiguous. The CDR3 contains 16 residues. The V gene lost 2 bases and the J gene lost 7 bases, with 17 bases spanning the gap. Germline assignment: CDR1 ENHRY and CDR2 SYGVKD. The CDR3 loop is CAISERGPSPAEKLFF. The CDR3 DNA follows: TGTGCCATCAGTGAGCGAGGACCGTCCCCGGCTGAAAAACTGTTTTTT.

The chain uses TRBV4-3 and TRBJ2-7; 11 nucleotides agree with TRBD2. Trimming removed 8 bases from V and 0 bases from J; junction bases left unmatched: 6. This CDR3 contains 15 residues. In germline, CDR1 is LGHNA, CDR2 YSLEER. In DNA, the CDR3 is TGCGCCAGCGGTCCGGGACTAGCGGACTCCTACGAGCAGTACTTC. This codes for CASGPGLADSYEQYF.

This clone was picked up one time. The V call is TRBV5-1, the J call TRBJ2-3; a possible D gene is TRBD2 (6 bases). Germline CDR1 SGHRS, CDR2 YFSETQ. Trimming cost V 0 bases and J 2 bases, with 16 bases left between them. This CDR3 region has 17 residues. DNA of the CDR3: TGCGCCAGCAGCTTGGATGGGGCTAGCGCCTCCACAGATACGCAGTATTTT. Protein product: CASSLDGASASTDTQYF.

The chain uses TRBV7-3 and TRBJ1-3, with D unclear. Germline CDR1 SGHTA, CDR2 FQGTGA. Trimming took 7 bases from V and 8 from J, leaving 18 bases between them. This CDR3 is 14 amino acids long. The CDR3 nucleotides read TGTGCCAGCAACAAAAACGTCCCATGGGACACCATATATTTT. As protein: CASNKNVPWDTIYF.

This clone was seen a single time. The chain links TRBV19 to TRBJ1-1, with TRBD1 as a possible D gene (5 bases). Trimming pared 6 bases from V and 1 base from J, leaving 15 bases between. The CDR3 has 15 residues. Looked up from germline, CDR1 is LNHDA and CDR2 is SQIVND (reference sequence). The CDR3 nucleotides are TGTGCCAGTAGCCGACCCCGGGGGGGGAACACTGAAGCTTTCTTT. Its protein is CASSRPRGGNTEAFF.

CDR3 nucleotide sequence: TGTGCCAGCAGTGACGGGAGCTCCTACGAGCAGTACTTC. It codes for CASSDGSSYEQYF. The chain links TRBV6-1 to TRBJ2-7; possible D gene TRBD2, 6 bases. V gave up 3 bases and J gave up 0 bases, with 6 bases separating them. Germline loops: CDR1 MNHNS, CDR2 SASEGT. CDR3 size: 13 residues.

This chain uses TRBV5-4 with TRBJ2-6; D is possibly TRBD1 (5 bases). Trimming took 0 bases from V and 4 from J, leaving 11 bases between them. Germline lookup yields CDR1 SGHNT and CDR2 YYREEE (reference sequence). This CDR3 spans 16 amino acids. The CDR3 reads CASSLEGARGANVLTF. As DNA, the CDR3 is TGTGCCAGCAGCTTGGAAGGGGCGAGAGGGGCCAACGTCCTGACTTTC.

The chain is built from TRBV18 and TRBJ1-1; D is undetermined. V lost 2 bases and J lost 4, with 8 bases in between. Germline loops: CDR1 KGHSH, CDR2 LQKENI. CDR3 length: 13 residues. The CDR3 is CASSPVQFTEAFF. The CDR3 DNA sequence: TGTGCCAGCTCACCAGTGCAGTTCACTGAAGCTTTCTTT.

The gene calls are TRBV30 and TRBJ2-7, with 10 bases aligning to TRBD1. V lost 5 bases and J lost 2; bases outside the gene matches: 12. This CDR3 spans 16 amino acids. Germline V lookup: CDR1 GTSNPN, CDR2 SVGIG (reference sequence). The CDR3 DNA sequence: TGTGCCTGGTTCCCCCAGGTTGGGACAGGGGCCTACGAGCAGTACTTC. Translation gives CAWFPQVGTGAYEQYF. Drawing the rest from reference TRBV30 and TRBJ2-7, the complete variable domain is SQTIHQWPATLVQPVGSPLSLECTVEGTSNPNLYWYRQAAGRGLQLLFYSVGIGQISSEVPQNLSASRPQDRQFILSSKKLLLSDSGFYLCAWFPQVGTGAYEQYFGPGTRLTVT.

The genes are TRBV6-4 and TRBJ1-5; D ambiguous. CDR1 and CDR2 (germline): MRHNA, SNTAGT. V lost 4 bases and J lost 2, with 9 bases in between. The CDR3 loop spans 14 amino acids. The chain's CDR3 is CASSVEAGNQPQHF. The CDR3 DNA follows: TGTGCCAGCAGTGTTGAGGCAGGCAATCAGCCCCAGCATTTT.

The rearrangement uses TRBV4-3 and TRBJ2-7; 11 bases line up with TRBD2. The CDR3 is 20 amino acids. The germline CDR1 and CDR2 sequences are LGHNA and YSLEER. J lost 2 bases, V lost 2 bases, and 17 bases had no gene match. The DNA of the CDR3 is TGCGCCAGCAGCCAAAACGTAAGGGGGCTAGCGGGGGGCCTAACCTACGAGCAGTACTTC. It codes for CASSQNVRGLAGGLTYEQYF.

The chain recombines TRBV27 with TRBJ1-4; a possible D gene is TRBD1 (6 bases). Germline-derived CDR1 and CDR2 are MNHEY and SMNVEV (reference sequence). V lost 8 bases, J lost 7 bases, and 11 bases lay in between. This CDR3 has 12 amino acids. CDR3: CASGRGFEKLFF. The CDR3 coding sequence is TGTGCCAGCGGCAGGGGTTTTGAAAAACTGTTTTTT.

The V gene is TRBV4-3, the J gene TRBJ2-3; TRBD2 matches at 9 bases. CDR3 length: 16 residues. From germline, CDR1 is LGHNA and CDR2 YSLEER. Germline trimming cut 1 base from V and 5 bases from J; bases unmatched to any gene: 7. The CDR3 spells CASSQGPTSGGDTQYF. In nucleotides, the CDR3 is TGCGCCAGCAGCCAAGGGCCGACTAGCGGTGGAGATACGCAGTATTTT.

V is TRBV5-4 and J is TRBJ1-1; 8 bases are a match to TRBD1. CDR1 is SGHNT, CDR2 YYREEE, per germline (reference sequence). The CDR3 runs to 15 residues. J lost 3 bases, V lost 4 bases, and 8 bases had no gene match. The CDR3 DNA sequence: TGTGCCAGCAGCGAAAGTACAGGGGGAGACACTGAAGCTTTCTTT. As protein: CASSESTGGDTEAFF.

This clone was detected only once. The gene calls are TRBV29-1 and TRBJ2-2; tentatively, D is TRBD1 (7 bases). The CDR3 spans 12 residues. Germline V gene sequence: CDR1 SQVTM, CDR2 ANQGSEA. Trimming took off 7 bases at V and 5 bases at J, with 11 bases between the two ends. The CDR3 loop reads CSARGRTGELFF. CDR3 bases: TGCAGCGCCAGGGGGAGGACCGGGGAGCTGTTTTTT.

The genes are TRBV29-1 and TRBJ1-2; D remains ambiguous. The CDR3 is made up of 13 amino acids. The germline gives CDR1 SQVTM, CDR2 ANQGSEA. Trimming removed 7 bases from V and 2 bases from J, with 14 bases in between. The CDR3 spells CSAYGSANYGYTF. DNA of the CDR3: TGCAGCGCCTATGGCTCGGCCAACTATGGCTACACCTTC.

V and J are TRBV4-1 and TRBJ2-2; a possible D gene is TRBD1 (5 bases). Looked up from germline, CDR1 is MGHRA and CDR2 is YSYEKL. This CDR3 comprises 15 residues. The V end was cut by 0 bases, the J end by 0 bases, with 5 bases between. This CDR3 reads CASSQDRANTGELFF. The CDR3 DNA is TGCGCCAGCAGCCAAGACAGGGCGAACACCGGGGAGCTGTTTTTT.

This sequence joins TRBV7-2 and TRBJ2-3, with 7 bases that match TRBD2. The V gene's germline CDR1 is SGHTA and CDR2 FQGNSA. This CDR3 has 15 amino acids. The V gene end was trimmed by 1 base and the J gene end by 3 bases; junction bases not matched to a gene: 4. The CDR3 spells CASSLGGGGTDTQYF. CDR3 coding DNA: TGTGCCAGCAGCTTAGGGGGCGGGGGAACAGATACGCAGTATTTT.

This clone was found a few times. The gene calls are TRBV7-2 and TRBJ2-7; tentatively, D is TRBD1 or TRBD2 (5 bases each). The germline CDR1 and CDR2 sequences are SGHTA and FQGNSA. The CDR3 has 14 amino acids. Between the trimmed V and J ends, which lost 2 bases and 4 bases, there was a span of 12 bases. This CDR3 reads CASSLSWGMYEQYF. CDR3 sequence (DNA): TGTGCCAGCAGCTTAAGTTGGGGGATGTACGAGCAGTACTTC.

The rearrangement links TRBV5-6 to TRBJ1-2; 9 nucleotides match TRBD1. The ends lost 5 bases at V and 3 bases at J; junction bases unmatched: 5. Germline V lookup: CDR1 SGHDT, CDR2 YYEEEE. The CDR3 sequence is 14 residues long. CDR3 DNA sequence: TGTGCCAGCAGTGATGACAGGGGGGACTATGGCTACACCTTC. Protein sequence: CASSDDRGDYGYTF. Based on the CDR3 plus reference TRBV5-6 and TRBJ1-2, the full variable domain is DAGVTQSPTHLIKTRGQQVTLRCSPKSGHDTVSWYQQALGQGPQFIFQYYEEEERQRGNFPDRFSGHQFPNYSSELNVNALLLGDSALYLCASSDDRGDYGYTFGSGTRLTVV.

The chain couples TRBV5-1 to TRBJ1-1; 9 nucleotides agree with TRBD1. CDR3 size: 16 residues. CDR1 is SGHRS, CDR2 YFSETQ, per germline. V was clipped by 2 bases and J by 1 base; unmatched bases: 6. The CDR3 reads CASSFAGTGTNTEAFF. CDR3 sequence (DNA): TGCGCCAGCAGCTTCGCCGGGACAGGGACGAACACTGAAGCTTTCTTT.

The V gene is TRBV5-4, the J gene TRBJ2-2; perhaps TRBD1 as D (5 bases). V was trimmed by 0 bases and J by 3 bases, leaving 12 bases between them. CDR1 and CDR2 from the germline V gene are SGHNT and YYREEE (reference sequence). The CDR3 has 16 residues. The CDR3 loop is CASSLAGIRYTGELFF. The CDR3 DNA sequence: TGTGCCAGCAGCTTGGCAGGGATACGGTACACCGGGGAGCTGTTTTTT.

V gene TRBV7-2 combines with J gene TRBJ2-5; D is tentatively TRBD1 or TRBD2 (5 bases each). In germline, CDR1 is SGHTA, CDR2 FQGNSA. Trimming shortened V by 1 base and J by 2 bases, and 14 bases separated the two germline ends. This CDR3 is 16 amino acids long. CDR3 sequence reads: CASSLVPGPTQETQYF. DNA of the CDR3: TGTGCCAGCAGCTTAGTTCCGGGACCTACTCAAGAGACCCAGTACTTC.

This clone was seen more than once but under ten times. The chain recombines TRBV5-6 with TRBJ2-5; TRBD1 agrees at 8 bases. The germline V gene encodes CDR1 SGHDT and CDR2 YYEEEE. V dropped 0 bases and J dropped 5; count of bases not matched to a gene: 0. The CDR3 loop spans 13 amino acids. CDR3 loop: CASSLGTGETQYF. Written as DNA, the CDR3 is TGTGCCAGCAGCTTGGGGACAGGGGAGACCCAGTACTTC.

This rearrangement joins TRBV27 to TRBJ1-2, with TRBD1 as a possible D gene (5 bases). V was trimmed by 4 bases and J by 5 bases, leaving 5 bases between them. The CDR3 is made up of 11 amino acids. Germline V gene data show CDR1 as MNHEY and CDR2 as SMNVEV (reference sequence). The CDR3 coding sequence is TGTGCCAGCAGTTCAGGGTATGGCTACACCTTC. This codes for CASSSGYGYTF.

The CDR3 nucleotides are TGTGCCAGCAGCCTGGACGTGAACACTGAAGCTTTCTTT. Protein product: CASSLDVNTEAFF. The chain recombines TRBV5-4 with TRBJ1-1, with D unclear. Germline CDR1 is SGHNT and CDR2 is YYREEE (reference sequence). This CDR3 contains 13 residues. Deletions cut 4 bases from V and 0 bases from J, with 7 bases between.

The chain has TRBV6-9 and TRBJ2-6; unclear D gene. The V gene's germline CDR1 is MNHGY and CDR2 SVAAGI. The CDR3 has 18 amino acids. V was pared by 5 bases and J by 9 bases, with 26 bases between. CDR3 amino acids: CASSRQWPYTKSGNVLTF. CDR3 in DNA: TGTGCCAGCAGTCGCCAGTGGCCTTACACAAAGTCGGGCAACGTCCTGACTTTC.

This chain connects TRBV7-6 to TRBJ2-7, with 11 bases that match TRBD2. Germline CDR1 reads SGHVS; CDR2 reads FNYEAQ. The CDR3 length is 17 residues. V was clipped by 1 base and J by 5 bases; unmatched bases: 10. The CDR3 DNA reads TGTGCCAGCAGCTTAGGGCTAGCGGGAGGACCACCCGACGAGCAGTACTTC. Its protein is CASSLGLAGGPPDEQYF.